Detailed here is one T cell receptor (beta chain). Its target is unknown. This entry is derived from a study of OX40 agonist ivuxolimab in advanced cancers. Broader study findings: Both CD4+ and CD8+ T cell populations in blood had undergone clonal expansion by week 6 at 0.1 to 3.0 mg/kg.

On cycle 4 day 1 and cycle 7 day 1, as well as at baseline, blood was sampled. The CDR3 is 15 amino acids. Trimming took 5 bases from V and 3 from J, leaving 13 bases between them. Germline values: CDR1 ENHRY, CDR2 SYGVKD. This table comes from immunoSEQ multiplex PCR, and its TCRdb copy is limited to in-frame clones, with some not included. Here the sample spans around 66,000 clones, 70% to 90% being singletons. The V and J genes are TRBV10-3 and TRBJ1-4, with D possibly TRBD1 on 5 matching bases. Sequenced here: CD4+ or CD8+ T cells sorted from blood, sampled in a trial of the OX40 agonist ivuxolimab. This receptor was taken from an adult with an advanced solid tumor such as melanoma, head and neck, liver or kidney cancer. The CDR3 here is CAISRDGASNEKLFF. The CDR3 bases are TGTGCCATCAGTCGGGACGGAGCTTCTAATGAAAAACTGTTTTTT.